This T cell receptor (beta chain) was recovered during a study of lymphopenia after photon versus proton radiotherapy. Study-wide results and caveats: Oligoclonal CD8+ Temra expansion after nadir drove photon patients' diversity drop. Larger post-nadir TCR diversity loss correlated inversely with survival in deceased patients. Authors raise, but do not show, better survival with proton therapy. Proton therapy kept repertoires fairly stable, unlike photons, which gained effector/memory cells.

As regards this clone: No antigen is known for it.

V shed 5 bases and J 4 bases; nucleotides not matched to a gene: 10. CDR3 length: 15 amino acids. The germline gives CDR1 MNHEY, CDR2 SMNVEV (reference sequence). Profiled with immunoSEQ multiplex PCR; TCRdb holds only in-frame clones, not every one. The profile covers 150,000 to 200,000 clones, with around 85% appearing a single time and approximately 4.7% taken by the ten largest. This rearrangement joins TRBV27 to TRBJ2-7; 8 bases fit TRBD2. The specimen was peripheral blood, collected from a patient treated with photon-based radiotherapy. The sequence was obtained from a man aged 50 to 59 with gastric cancer. The CDR3 is CASSPLAGGGYEQYF. The CDR3 nucleotides read TGTGCCAGCAGTCCTCTAGCGGGCGGGGGGTACGAGCAGTACTTC.